The rows below give T cell receptor beta chains drawn from one sample of a study of T cells in tumors and immune-related adverse events. Some clones are missing from TCRdb's copy, which holds only in-frame ones; the method was immunoSEQ multiplex PCR. Among roughly 24,000 clones, under 95% were seen once, and the ten largest hold 1.3% to 1.5%. The sample here was lymph node tissue, taken from a patient treated with anti-PD-1 therapy. The receptors derive from a female donor with metastatic renal cell carcinoma. The CDR3 runs from the conserved cysteine through the conserved F or W. A D gene is named only where the DNA matches it firmly. Size is stated for part of the rows, as once, few or many counts, or as a class when the clone is expanded.

abundance	v_gene	d_gene	j_gene	CDR3nt	CDR3aa
.	TRBV11-3	.	TRBJ1-1	TGTGCCAGCAGCCTCAGGGGTATGAGAACTGAAGCTTTCTTT	CASSLRGMRTEAFF
.	TRBV13	.	TRBJ1-2	TGTGCCAGTGGAACCAGGGACGGATTCTATGGCTACACCTTC	CASGTRDGFYGYTF
.	TRBV2	.	TRBJ1-5	TGTGCCAGCAGTGGGGAGGCCTATCAGCCCCAGCATTTT	CASSGEAYQPQHF
.	TRBV4-2	TRBD2	TRBJ2-5	TGTGCCAGCAGCACCCGACTAGCGGGCCAAGAGACCCAGTACTTC	CASSTRLAGQETQYF
few	TRBV13	.	TRBJ1-4	TGTGCCAGCAGCAGCGATGTGGGTCGTGAAAAACTGTTTTTT	CASSSDVGREKLFF
.	TRBV18	.	TRBJ2-5	TGTGCCAGCTCATCCGGGACTCGAGAGACCCAGTACTTC	CASSSGTRETQYF
.	TRBV11-3	TRBD1	TRBJ2-5	TGTGCCAGCAGCTACGGAGGACAGGGGATCGTAGAGACCCAGTACTTC	CASSYGGQGIVETQYF
.	TRBV19	.	TRBJ1-6	TGTGCCAGTAGTCGGGTTGCAGGGGAATCACCCCTCCACTTT	CASSRVAGESPLHF
.	TRBV11-3	TRBD1	TRBJ2-2	TGTGCCAGCAGCGCCCGGGACAGTAACACCGGGGAGCTGTTTTTT	CASSARDSNTGELFF
.	TRBV10-2	.	TRBJ1-5	TGCGCCAGCAGGATGACAGAAAGAGGGCCCCAGCATTTT	CASRMTERGPQHF
.	TRBV4-2	.	TRBJ1-2	TGTGCCAGCAGCCCAGTAACCGGGGGCTACACCTTC	CASSPVTGGYTF
.	TRBV28	TRBD2	TRBJ2-7	TGTGCCAGCAGTGTCCTAGCGGGAACCTACGAGCAGTACTTC	CASSVLAGTYEQYF
.	TRBV11-1	.	TRBJ2-3	TGTGCCAGCAGCTTTTCGGGGTACACAGATACGCAGTATTTT	CASSFSGYTDTQYF
.	TRBV2	TRBD2	TRBJ2-7	TGTGCCAGCGAAGATAGCGGGGGGGTCTACGAGCAGTACTTC	CASEDSGGVYEQYF
.	TRBV5-1	.	TRBJ2-1	TGCGCCAGCAAGTCAGATGCGTTAGCCCCTTACAATGAGCAGTTCTTC	CASKSDALAPYNEQFF
.	TRBV7-2	TRBD1	TRBJ2-1	TGTGCCAGCGGGTTACTCCGACAGGGTGATAATTATGAGCAGTTCTTC	CASGLLRQGDNYEQFF
.	TRBV18	TRBD2	TRBJ2-1	TGTGCCAGCTCACGGTCCGGGACTAGCGGGAGTAGTGAGCAGTTCTTC	CASSRSGTSGSSEQFF
once	TRBV28	.	TRBJ2-6	TGTGCCAGCATGATCCAGGGCGCTGGGGCCAACGTCCTGACTTTC	CASMIQGAGANVLTF
.	TRBV5-1	TRBD2	TRBJ2-3	TGCGCCAGCAGCCTGACTAGCTCCGATACGCAGTATTTT	CASSLTSSDTQYF
.	TRBV5-1	.	TRBJ2-3	TGCGCCAGCAGCTCCTCCGGGACGGGCACAGATACGCAGTATTTT	CASSSSGTGTDTQYF
once	TRBV27	.	TRBJ1-2	TGTGCCAGCAGGGGAGAAAACTATGGCTACACCTTC	CASRGENYGYTF
.	TRBV5-1	TRBD1	TRBJ2-2	TGCGCCAGCAGCCGAGGGGGACAGGGGTCCCCCGGGGAGCTGTTTTTT	CASSRGGQGSPGELFF
.	TRBV10-3	.	TRBJ2-7	TGTGCCATCGCCCGGGACACTTCCTACGAGCAGTACTTC	CAIARDTSYEQYF
.	TRBV6-5	TRBD2	TRBJ2-1	TGTGCCAGCAGTCGACTAGCGGAGAACAATGAGCAGTTCTTC	CASSRLAENNEQFF
.	TRBV7-2	.	TRBJ1-3	TGTGCCAGCACCCGGAACTCTGGAAACACCATATATTTT	CASTRNSGNTIYF
.	TRBV28	.	TRBJ2-7	TGTGCCAGCAGGGACGGGTCCTTCTCCTACGAGCAGTACTTC	CASRDGSFSYEQYF
.	TRBV19	TRBD1	TRBJ1-5	TGTGCCAGTGGCCGGGACAGGGTTCAGCCCCAGCATTTT	CASGRDRVQPQHF
.	TRBV4-1	.	TRBJ1-2	TGCGCCAGCAGCCAAACGGCGGGGGGTAAGGGCTATGGCTACACCTTC	CASSQTAGGKGYGYTF
.	TRBV7-9	TRBD1	TRBJ2-3	TGTGCCAGCAGCGGGGCCGGGACAGGGCGCACAGATACGCAGTATTTT	CASSGAGTGRTDTQYF
.	TRBV18	TRBD1	TRBJ2-7	TGTGCCAGCTCACCAGGACAGGGGCGAACATACGAGCAGTACTTC	CASSPGQGRTYEQYF
.	TRBV13	.	TRBJ2-7	TGTGCCAGCAGCCCCGGACATTACTCCTACGAGCAGTACTTC	CASSPGHYSYEQYF
.	TRBV5-1	.	TRBJ2-1	TGCGCCAGCAGGGGTGGGAGTTCGTTCTACAATGAGCAGTTCTTC	CASRGGSSFYNEQFF
.	TRBV4-1	TRBD2	TRBJ2-1	TGCGCCAGCAGCCAAGATCCTAGCGGGGGGTGGGATGAGCAGTTCTTC	CASSQDPSGGWDEQFF
.	TRBV30	.	TRBJ1-3	TGTGCCTGGAGTAGAACGTGGAACACCATATATTTT	CAWSRTWNTIYF
once	TRBV4-1	TRBD2	TRBJ2-7	TGCGCCAGCAGCCATGGGCCGTTTTCGGGGGGGGCGGACGAGCAGTACTTC	CASSHGPFSGGADEQYF
.	TRBV7-6	.	TRBJ2-7	TGTGCCAGCAGCCTCAACCCGGGACAGCAGTACTTC	CASSLNPGQQYF
few	TRBV18	.	TRBJ2-1	TGTGCCAGCTCACTTACGTACAATGAGCAGTTCTTC	CASSLTYNEQFF
.	TRBV29-1	TRBD2	TRBJ2-7	TGCAGCGTAGTAAGGGAGGGAAGCTCCTACGAGCAGTACTTC	CSVVREGSSYEQYF
.	TRBV7-8	.	TRBJ2-7	TGTGCCAGCAGCCTGTACGAGCAGTACTTC	CASSLYEQYF
.	TRBV5-1	.	TRBJ2-3	TGCGCCAGCAGCTTGGACGCCCGGAGCACAGATACGCAGTATTTT	CASSLDARSTDTQYF
.	TRBV1	.	TRBJ2-7	TGCACCAGCAGCCGAAACAGGGGAATATGCGAGCAGTACTTC	CTSSRNRGICEQYF
once	TRBV11-3	TRBD1	TRBJ2-5	TGTGCCAGCAGCTCTCAGGGGGCAGTAAAGACCCAGTACTTC	CASSSQGAVKTQYF
.	TRBV27	.	TRBJ1-2	TGTGCCAGCAGTTTTAGTGGGGAGGCCTATGGCTACACCTTC	CASSFSGEAYGYTF
few	TRBV18	TRBD1	TRBJ1-2	TGTGCCAGCTCCGAAGACAGGGAGGGTGGCTACACCTTC	CASSEDREGGYTF
.	TRBV27	TRBD1	TRBJ2-1	TGTGCCAGCAGTTTATTAGGACAGGGTGAGCAGTTCTTC	CASSLLGQGEQFF
.	TRBV6-1	.	TRBJ1-2	TGTGCTAGCAGTGAAGCGTTCGGGGGTCCCTATGGCTACACCTTC	CASSEAFGGPYGYTF
few	TRBV6-1	.	TRBJ2-3	TGTGCCAGCAGGGGGACCTATAGCACAGATACGCAGTATTTT	CASRGTYSTDTQYF
once	TRBV6-7	.	TRBJ1-5	TGTGCCAGCAGTCCGTGGGATTGTGGACGGGACAATCAGCCCCAGCATTTT	CASSPWDCGRDNQPQHF
.	TRBV10-1	TRBD1	TRBJ1-1	TGCGCCAGCAGTGCCGGGACAGGGGCTTTGAACACTGAAGCTTTCTTT	CASSAGTGALNTEAFF
.	TRBV5-1	TRBD2	TRBJ2-3	TGCGCCAGCAGCTTGGTAGGGACTAGCGGGGGGTCCGGAGATACGCAGTATTTT	CASSLVGTSGGSGDTQYF
.	TRBV5-1	.	TRBJ1-4	TGCGCCAGCAGCAAAACCCAAGACAATAGGGAAAAACTGTTTTTT	CASSKTQDNREKLFF